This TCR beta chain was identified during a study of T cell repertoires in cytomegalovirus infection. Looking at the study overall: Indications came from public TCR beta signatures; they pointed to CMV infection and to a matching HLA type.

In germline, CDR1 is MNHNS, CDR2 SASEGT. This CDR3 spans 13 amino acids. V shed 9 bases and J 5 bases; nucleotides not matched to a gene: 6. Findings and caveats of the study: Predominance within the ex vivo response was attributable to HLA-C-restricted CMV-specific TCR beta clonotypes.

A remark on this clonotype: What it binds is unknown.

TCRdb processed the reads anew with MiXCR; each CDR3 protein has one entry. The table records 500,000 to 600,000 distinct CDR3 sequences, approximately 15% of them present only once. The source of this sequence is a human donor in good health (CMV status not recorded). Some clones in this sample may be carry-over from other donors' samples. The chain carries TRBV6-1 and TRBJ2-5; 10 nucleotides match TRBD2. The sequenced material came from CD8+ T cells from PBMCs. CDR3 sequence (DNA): TGTGCCAGTGCACTAGCGGGAATTGAGACCCAGTACTTC. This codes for CASALAGIETQYF.